This TCR beta chain was sequenced in a study of T-cell reconstitution after alpha-beta-depleted transplantation in children. About this clonotype: Antigen: not known.

Germline V gene data show CDR1 as ENHRY and CDR2 as SYGVKD. The CDR3 has 17 residues. V trimming: 4 bases; J trimming: 1 base; junction bases outside the gene matches: 4. General study findings and limits: At the one-year point after transplant, T-cell counts and TCRbeta diversity were found to come mostly from T cells that had been newly produced. Surviving recipient T cells and thymic progenitors underlay high day-60 TCRbeta diversity in some patients. As was reported, about two months after transplant, alpha-beta T cells came from several hundred expanded graft clones.

Unique molecular identifiers were built into the TCRbeta library. TCRdb re-called the PCR reads through MiXCR, storing one row per CDR3 protein. The sample records approximately 980,000 distinct CDR3 sequences, about 26% being singletons. The material was PBMCs, mostly from graft donor cells, obtained 360 days after TCRalphabeta/CD19-depleted stem cell transplant. The chain has TRBV10-3 and TRBJ2-3, with 14 bases lining up with TRBD2. The receptor's source is a boy younger than two who had a stem cell transplant for SCID, so the T cells may come from the graft donor. CDR3 in DNA: TGTGCCATCAGTGGACTAGCGGGGGGGCGCGGCACAGATACGCAGTATTTT. It translates to CAISGLAGGRGTDTQYF.